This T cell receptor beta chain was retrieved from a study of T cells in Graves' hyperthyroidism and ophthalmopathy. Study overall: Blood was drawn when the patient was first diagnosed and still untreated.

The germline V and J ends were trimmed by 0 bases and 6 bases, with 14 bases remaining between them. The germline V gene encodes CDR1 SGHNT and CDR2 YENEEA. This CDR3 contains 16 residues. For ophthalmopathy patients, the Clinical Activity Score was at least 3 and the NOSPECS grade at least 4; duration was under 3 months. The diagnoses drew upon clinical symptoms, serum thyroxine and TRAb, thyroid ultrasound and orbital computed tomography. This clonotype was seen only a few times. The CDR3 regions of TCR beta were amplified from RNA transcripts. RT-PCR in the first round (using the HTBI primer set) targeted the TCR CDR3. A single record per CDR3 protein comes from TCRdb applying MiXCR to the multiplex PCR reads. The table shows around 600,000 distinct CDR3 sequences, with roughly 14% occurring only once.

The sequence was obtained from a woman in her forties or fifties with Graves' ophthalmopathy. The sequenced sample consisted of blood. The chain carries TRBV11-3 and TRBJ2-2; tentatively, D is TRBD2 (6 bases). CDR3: CASSLEPGRFSGELFF. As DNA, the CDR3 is TGTGCCAGCAGCTTAGAGCCAGGGAGGTTCTCCGGGGAGCTGTTTTTT.